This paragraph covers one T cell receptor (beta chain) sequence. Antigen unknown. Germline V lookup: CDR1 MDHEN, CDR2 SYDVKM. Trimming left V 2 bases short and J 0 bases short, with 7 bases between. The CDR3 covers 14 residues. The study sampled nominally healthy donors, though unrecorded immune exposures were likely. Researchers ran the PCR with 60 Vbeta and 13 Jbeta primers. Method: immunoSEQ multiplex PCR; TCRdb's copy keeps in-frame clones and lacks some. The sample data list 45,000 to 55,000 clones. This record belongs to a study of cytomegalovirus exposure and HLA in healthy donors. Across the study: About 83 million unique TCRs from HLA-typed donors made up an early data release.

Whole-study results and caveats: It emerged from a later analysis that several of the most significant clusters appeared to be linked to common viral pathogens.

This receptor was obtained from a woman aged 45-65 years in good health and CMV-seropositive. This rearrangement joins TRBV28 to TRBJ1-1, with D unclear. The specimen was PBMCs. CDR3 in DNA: TGTGCCAGCAGTTTAGGAACAGTGAACACTGAAGCTTTCTTT. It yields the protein CASSLGTVNTEAFF.